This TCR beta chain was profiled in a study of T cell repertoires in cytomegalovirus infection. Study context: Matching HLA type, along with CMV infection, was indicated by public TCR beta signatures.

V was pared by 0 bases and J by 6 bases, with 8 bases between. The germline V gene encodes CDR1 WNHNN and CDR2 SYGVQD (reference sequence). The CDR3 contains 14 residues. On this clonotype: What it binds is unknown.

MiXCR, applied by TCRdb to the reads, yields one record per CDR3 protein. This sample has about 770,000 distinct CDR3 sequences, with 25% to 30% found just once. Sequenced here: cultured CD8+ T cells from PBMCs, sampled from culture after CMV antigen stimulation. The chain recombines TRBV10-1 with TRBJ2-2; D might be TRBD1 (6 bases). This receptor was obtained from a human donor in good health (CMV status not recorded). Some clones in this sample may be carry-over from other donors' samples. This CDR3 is CASSESTGPGELFF. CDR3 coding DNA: TGCGCCAGCAGTGAGTCGACAGGTCCCGGGGAGCTGTTTTTT.